These 26 T cell receptor beta chains originate from one sample sequenced in a study of T cell responses to AZD1222 COVID-19 vaccine. Method: immunoSEQ multiplex PCR; TCRdb's copy keeps in-frame clones and lacks some. The sample consists of about 210,000 clones, approximately 94% of them appearing once. The sample in question was peripheral blood, obtained 28 days after the second dose of the MenACWY control vaccine. The receptors here all came from an adult who received the MenACWY meningococcal vaccine as a control.

This clone was recorded once. The chain recombines TRBV29-1 with TRBJ1-1, with D perhaps TRBD1 (6 bases). Trimming cost V 6 bases and J 1 base, with 21 bases left between them. The CDR3 consists of 16 residues. Germline lookup yields CDR1 SQVTM and CDR2 ANQGSEA. CDR3 in amino acids: CSVGRRGGRENTEAFF. Here the CDR3 DNA reads TGCAGCGTCGGAAGGAGGGGGGGAAGGGAGAACACTGAAGCTTTCTTT.

The V and J genes are TRBV20-1 and TRBJ1-5, with a tentative D call TRBD1 (5 bases). CDR1 is DFQATT, CDR2 SNEGSKA, per germline (reference sequence). There are 16 residues in the CDR3. V was clipped by 3 bases and J by 0 bases, with 15 bases between them. The CDR3 DNA reads as TGCAGTGCTAGTTCGGGGTGGGGGAATAGCAATCAGCCCCAGCATTTT. Its translation: CSASSGWGNSNQPQHF.

This rearrangement joins TRBV28 to TRBJ1-6, with D unresolved. Germline loops: CDR1 MDHEN, CDR2 SYDVKM. This CDR3 is built from 14 residues. V was shortened by 2 bases and J by 7 bases, with 9 bases between the two germline ends. As DNA, the CDR3 is TGTGCCAGCAGTTTAGGGATTGCAAATTCACCCCTCCACTTT. Protein sequence: CASSLGIANSPLHF.

This clone was seen once. The rearrangement links TRBV18 to TRBJ1-1; D not certain. The CDR3 has 13 residues. The V gene lost 2 bases and the J gene lost 2 bases, with 6 bases spanning the gap. CDR1 and CDR2 from the germline V gene are KGHSH and LQKENI. CDR3 coding DNA: TGTGCCAGCTCACCAGGGGAAAACACTGAAGCTTTCTTT. Amino acids: CASSPGENTEAFF.

This chain links TRBV7-2 with TRBJ1-5; D unclear. Germline V gene lookup returns CDR1 SGHTA and CDR2 FQGNSA. With 1 base removed from V and 4 bases from J, the gap between germline ends came to 2 bases. CDR3 length: 12 amino acids. CDR3 sequence reads: CASSLGNQPQHF. The CDR3 coding sequence is TGTGCCAGCAGCTTAGGAAATCAGCCCCAGCATTTT. Full variable domain (remainder filled in from reference TRBV7-2 and TRBJ1-5): GAGVSQSPSNKVTEKGKDVELRCDPISGHTALYWYRQSLGQGLEFLIYFQGNSAPDKSGLPSDRFSAERTGGSVSTLTIQRTQQEDSAVYLCASSLGNQPQHFGDGTRLSIL.

The genes are TRBV4-3 and TRBJ2-7; TRBD1 matches at 9 bases. The germline V gene has CDR1 LGHNA and CDR2 YSLEER. Losses at the gene ends were 4 bases for V and 5 bases for J; bases not matched to a gene: 12. This CDR3 is 16 amino acids long. The CDR3 is CASSLYSGTGFDEQYF. The CDR3 coding sequence is TGCGCCAGCAGCCTCTACTCCGGGACAGGGTTCGACGAGCAGTACTTC.

J is TRBJ1-1 and V is TRBV27; D is possibly TRBD1 (5 bases). V was cut by 0 bases and J by 1 base, with 15 bases left in between. The germline V gene encodes CDR1 MNHEY and CDR2 SMNVEV (reference sequence). The CDR3 extends over 17 amino acids. CDR3 sequence: CASSLSRQQATNTEAFF. DNA for the CDR3: TGTGCCAGCAGTTTATCACGACAACAGGCTACGAACACTGAAGCTTTCTTT.

The chain employs TRBV9 and TRBJ2-1, with D possibly matching TRBD2 (5 bases). Trimming shortened V by 0 bases and J by 0 bases, and 13 bases separated the two germline ends. The CDR3 extends over 17 amino acids. CDR1 SGDLS and CDR2 YYNGEE come from the germline V gene. The CDR3 nucleotides read TGTGCCAGCAGCGTAGGGACCCGAGGGCCCTCCTACAATGAGCAGTTCTTC. It is translated as CASSVGTRGPSYNEQFF.

The chain is built from TRBV27 and TRBJ1-5, with TRBD1 matching 7 bases. This CDR3 comprises 14 residues. The germline V gene encodes CDR1 MNHEY and CDR2 SMNVEV (reference sequence). The junction had 5 bases not matched to a gene; V was cut back by 1 base and J by 8 bases. The CDR3 spells CASSLYRGEKPQHF. Written as DNA, the CDR3 is TGTGCCAGCAGTTTATACAGGGGAGAAAAGCCCCAGCATTTT.

J is TRBJ2-1 and V is TRBV11-1; TRBD2 matches 9 bases. CDR1 is SGHAT and CDR2 is FQDESV in the germline V gene (reference sequence). The CDR3 sequence is 16 residues long. J gave up 9 bases and V 2 bases, and 11 bases lay outside the gene matches. The chain's CDR3 is CASSLWTGTSYGEQFF. The CDR3 DNA is TGTGCCAGCAGCTTATGGACCGGGACTAGCTACGGTGAGCAGTTCTTC. Based on the CDR3 plus reference TRBV11-1 and TRBJ2-1, the full variable domain is EAEVAQSPRYKITEKSQAVAFWCDPISGHATLYWYRQILGQGPELLVQFQDESVVDDSQLPKDRFSAERLKGVDSTLKIQPAELGDSAMYLCASSLWTGTSYGEQFFGPGTRLTVL.

This clone was observed a single time. The V gene is TRBV9, the J gene TRBJ1-1; D unresolved. V lost 4 bases to trimming and J lost 1 base, with 11 bases between them. The CDR3 is 14 amino acids. From germline, CDR1 is SGDLS and CDR2 YYNGEE. The CDR3 nucleotides read TGTGCCAGCAGCCCTCCTGACGGGAACACTGAAGCTTTCTTT. It translates to CASSPPDGNTEAFF.

The V gene is TRBV28, the J gene TRBJ1-1; the D gene is possibly TRBD1 (6 bases). V lost 5 bases, J lost 1 base, and 8 bases lay in between. Germline V gives CDR1 MDHEN, CDR2 SYDVKM. The CDR3 runs to 13 residues. CDR3 sequence (DNA): TGTGCCAGCAGTCGGGGACAGAACACTGAAGCTTTCTTT. It is translated as CASSRGQNTEAFF.

The rearrangement uses TRBV19 and TRBJ2-1; a possible D gene is TRBD1 (6 bases). CDR1 is LNHDA, CDR2 SQIVND, per germline (reference sequence). Trimming shortened V by 2 bases and J by 6 bases, and 11 bases separated the two germline ends. This CDR3 contains 14 residues. CDR3 coding DNA: TGTGCCAGTAGTATATCATCAGGGGCCAATGAGCAGTTCTTC. Protein sequence: CASSISSGANEQFF.

This chain links TRBV30 with TRBJ1-1, with D maybe TRBD1 (5 bases). The CDR3 covers 11 residues. Germline assignment: CDR1 GTSNPN and CDR2 SVGIG (reference sequence). V was trimmed by 6 bases and J by 4 bases, leaving 9 bases between them. The CDR3 DNA sequence: TGTGCCTGCGACGGGGGCACTGAAGCTTTCTTT. Its translation is CACDGGTEAFF. The whole variable domain, remainder taken from reference TRBV30 and TRBJ1-1, is SQTIHQWPATLVQPVGSPLSLECTVEGTSNPNLYWYRQAAGRGLQLLFYSVGIGQISSEVPQNLSASRPQDRQFILSSKKLLLSDSGFYLCACDGGTEAFFGQGTRLTVV.

The CDR3 DNA follows: TGTGCCAGCAGCCCAATGGGGCTAGGGGCGGCCAATGAGCAGTTCTTC. It translates to CASSPMGLGAANEQFF. The V and J genes are TRBV9 and TRBJ2-1, with D possibly being TRBD1 (5 bases). The V and J ends lost 4 bases and 6 bases respectively, with 20 bases between them. The CDR3 consists of 16 residues. Germline CDR1 SGDLS, CDR2 YYNGEE.

The chain links TRBV9 to TRBJ2-4; perhaps TRBD1 as D (6 bases). V dropped 4 bases and J dropped 1 base, with 21 bases sitting between them. The CDR3 is 18 residues long. Germline-derived CDR1 and CDR2 are SGDLS and YYNGEE. CDR3 nucleotides: TGTGCCAGCAGCCCCCACTTCGGGACAACCGGGGCCAAAAACATTCAGTACTTC. It yields the protein CASSPHFGTTGAKNIQYF.

The chain employs TRBV14 and TRBJ2-7; TRBD2 matches 7 bases. Germline lookup yields CDR1 SGHDN and CDR2 FVKESK. The CDR3 loop spans 16 amino acids. Unmatched junction bases numbered 12, after V lost 0 bases and J lost 7 bases. The CDR3 DNA follows: TGTGCCAGCAGCCAAGAGGGGGGGACTCCGCGGGCGGAGCAGTACTTC. This gives the protein CASSQEGGTPRAEQYF. The whole variable domain, remainder taken from reference TRBV14 and TRBJ2-7, is EAGVTQFPSHSVIEKGQTVTLRCDPISGHDNLYWYRRVMGKEIKFLLHFVKESKQDESGMPNNRFLAERTGGTYSTLKVQPAELEDSGVYFCASSQEGGTPRAEQYFGPGTRLTVT.

This chain joins TRBV7-7 and TRBJ2-5, with 7 bases matching TRBD1. The CDR3 covers 15 residues. Looked up from germline, CDR1 is SSHAT and CDR2 is FNYEAQ (reference sequence). Trimming at V came to 6 bases and at J to 4 bases, leaving 11 bases not matched to a gene. CDR3 nucleotide sequence: TGTGCCAGCAGGGAAGGACAGGTGAGGGGAGAGACCCAGTACTTC. Translating it yields CASREGQVRGETQYF.

The chain joins TRBV12-3 or TRBV12-4 to TRBJ1-1; D possibly corresponds to TRBD1 (6 bases). CDR3 length equals 13 residues. Trimming pared 5 bases from V and 11 bases from J, leaving 18 bases between. The CDR3 sequence: CASSPQLGQGAFF. Written as DNA, the CDR3 is TGTGCCAGCAGTCCCCAGCTAGGGCAGGGGGCTTTCTTT.

V and J are TRBV5-1 and TRBJ1-3; TRBD1 aligns across 9 bases. Germline CDR1 is SGHRS and CDR2 is YFSETQ. Trimming removed 3 bases from V and 2 bases from J; junction bases left unmatched: 3. The CDR3 has 15 amino acids. The CDR3 DNA reads as TGCGCCAGCAGCTGGGGACAGGGCACTGGAAACACCATATATTTT. Translation: CASSWGQGTGNTIYF. The full variable domain, with the rest looked up from reference TRBV5-1 and TRBJ1-3, is KAGVTQTPRYLIKTRGQQVTLSCSPISGHRSVSWYQQTPGQGLQFLFEYFSETQRNKGNFPGRFSGRQFSNSRSEMNVSTLELGDSALYLCASSWGQGTGNTIYFGEGSWLTVV.

The rearrangement uses TRBV6-6 and TRBJ2-2, with 9 positions matching TRBD2. Germline CDR1 is MNHNY and CDR2 is SVGAGI (reference sequence). This CDR3 comprises 16 residues. Trimming took 0 bases from V and 8 from J; bases not matched to a gene: 7. The DNA for the CDR3 is TGTGCCAGCAGTTACTCGCTTAGCGGGGGTTTAGGGGAGCTGTTTTTT. It specifies CASSYSLSGGLGELFF.

This rearrangement joins TRBV19 to TRBJ2-7; TRBD1 might be the D (6 bases). Germline loops: CDR1 LNHDA, CDR2 SQIVND (reference sequence). V was trimmed by 3 bases and J by 6 bases, leaving 27 bases between them. The CDR3 covers 18 residues. The CDR3 reads CASSIGFRGADTRGEQYF. The DNA of the CDR3 is TGTGCCAGTAGTATCGGATTCAGGGGCGCGGACACCCGAGGCGAGCAGTACTTC.

V usage is TRBV6-5 and J usage is TRBJ1-4; 7 bases are shared with TRBD1. The CDR3 spans 14 residues. V trimming: 6 bases; J trimming: 8 bases; junction bases outside the gene matches: 9. The germline V gene encodes CDR1 MNHEY and CDR2 SVGAGI. CDR3 in amino acids: CASRPRGNREKLFF. The CDR3, as DNA: TGTGCCAGCAGACCCAGGGGGAATAGGGAAAAACTGTTTTTT.

This clone has only one observation. The rearrangement links TRBV28 to TRBJ2-7; 11 positions agree with TRBD1. Germline trimming cut 7 bases from V and 5 bases from J; bases unmatched to any gene: 7. The CDR3 contains 14 residues. Germline CDR1 is MDHEN and CDR2 is SYDVKM. CDR3 DNA sequence: TGTGCCAGCAACTGGGACAGGGGGACTAACGAGCAGTACTTC. Its translation is CASNWDRGTNEQYF.

The chain's CDR3 is CASSEGPKGQGVIYEQYF. The CDR3 region has the DNA TGTGCCAGCAGTGAGGGTCCGAAGGGACAGGGTGTGATCTACGAGCAGTACTTC. This chain joins TRBV2 and TRBJ2-7, with TRBD1 matching 9 bases. CDR1 is SNHLY and CDR2 is FYNNEI in the germline V gene. J lost 3 bases, V lost 3 bases, and 15 bases had no gene match. This CDR3 is built from 18 residues. The variable domain in full, with the rest retrieved from reference TRBV2 and TRBJ2-7, is EPEVTQTPSHQVTQMGQEVILRCVPISNHLYFYWYRQILGQKVEFLVSFYNNEISEKSEIFDDQFSVERPDGSNFTLKIRSTKLEDSAMYFCASSEGPKGQGVIYEQYFGPGTRLTVT.

The V and J genes are TRBV9 and TRBJ2-7; D is uncertain. The CDR3 runs to 14 residues. Germline V lookup: CDR1 SGDLS, CDR2 YYNGEE. V was pared by 4 bases and J by 4 bases, with 15 bases between. The CDR3 reads CASSHPDTAYEQYF. The CDR3 coding sequence is TGTGCCAGCAGCCACCCGGATACGGCATACGAGCAGTACTTC.